Following are 27 T cell receptor beta chains from one sample sequenced in a study of regulatory T cells in long-lasting Graves disease. As to time point: newly diagnosed GD, antithyroid drugs for less than 3 months. PBMC RNA served as the TCR library source. Building the TCR beta libraries relied on iRepertoire HTBI primers, and CDR3 regions underwent Arm-PCR. MiXCR, applied by TCRdb to the multiplex PCR reads, yields one record per CDR3 protein. The sample has 300,000 to 400,000 distinct CDR3 sequences, 15% seen once. This specimen consisted of peripheral blood mononuclear cells (PBMCs), obtained at new diagnosis, from a patient treated with antithyroid drugs. These receptors were obtained from a female donor with Graves disease.

The chain uses TRBV5-1 and TRBJ1-2, with D perhaps matching TRBD1 (5 bases). The germline V and J ends were trimmed by 1 base and 6 bases, with 19 bases remaining between them. The germline V gene encodes CDR1 SGHRS and CDR2 YFSETQ. CDR3 length equals 16 residues. The CDR3 spells CASSLNPGTSGDGYTF. The CDR3 nucleotides are TGCGCCAGCAGCTTGAATCCAGGGACTTCTGGGGATGGCTACACCTTC.

This rearrangement joins TRBV12-5 to TRBJ1-1; 7 positions match TRBD1. The CDR3 loop spans 17 amino acids. V was clipped by 5 bases and J by 1 base; unmatched bases: 13. In germline, CDR1 is LGHNT, CDR2 FRNRAP. CDR3 loop: CASGLRRQGGRNTEAFF. CDR3 DNA sequence: TGTGCTAGTGGTCTACGCAGACAGGGTGGTAGGAACACTGAAGCTTTCTTT.

This clonotype was seen many times. The rearrangement uses TRBV19 and TRBJ1-1, with D perhaps matching TRBD1 (5 bases). Germline V CDR1 and CDR2: LNHDA, SQIVND (reference sequence). CDR3 length equals 15 residues. V was cut by 7 bases and J by 4 bases, with 19 bases left in between. DNA of the CDR3: TGTGCCAGTATCCCGCTAAGGGGAGGGGCCACTGAAGCTTTCTTT. Encoded protein: CASIPLRGGATEAFF.

This chain links TRBV27 with TRBJ2-1, with D unresolved. V dropped 5 bases and J dropped 2 bases, with 7 bases sitting between them. This CDR3 has 13 amino acids. CDR1 and CDR2 from the germline V gene are MNHEY and SMNVEV (reference sequence). The CDR3 is CASSRQTYNEQFF. DNA for the CDR3: TGTGCCAGCAGTCGCCAGACCTACAATGAGCAGTTCTTC.

The chain links TRBV6-1 to TRBJ2-7; 7 nucleotides match TRBD1. CDR1 MNHNS and CDR2 SASEGT come from the germline V gene. The V and J ends lost 6 bases and 2 bases, in that order; junction bases with no gene match: 1. The CDR3 covers 12 residues. The CDR3 loop reads CASRTGAYEQYF. The CDR3 region has the DNA TGTGCCAGCAGAACAGGGGCCTACGAGCAGTACTTC.

CDR3 sequence: CASSGTGQGLREQYF. Written as DNA, the CDR3 is TGTGCCAGCAGCGGGACGGGACAGGGATTGCGAGAGCAGTACTTC. The chain joins TRBV5-6 to TRBJ2-7; the match to TRBD1 covers 9 bases. The CDR3 runs 15 residues. V shed 4 bases and J 7 bases; nucleotides not matched to a gene: 12. Germline CDR1 reads SGHDT; CDR2 reads YYEEEE.

This clonotype has a count of ten or more. The junction and the germline gene differ at one end; a read error may be behind it. The gene calls are TRBV19 and TRBJ1-5; D gene unclear. Germline V gene sequence: CDR1 LNHDA, CDR2 SQIVND (reference sequence). The CDR3 spans 12 residues. Here the CDR3 DNA reads TGTGCCAGTACGGGCAGCAGTCAGCCCCAGCATTTT. It specifies CASTGSSQPQHF.

On this clonotype: This may stem from a read error, because a much larger clone lies one nucleotide away. The rearrangement links TRBV12-3 or TRBV12-4 to TRBJ1-1; D is unresolved. The V and J ends lost 2 bases and 11 bases respectively, with 12 bases between them. CDR3 size: 12 residues. CDR3 sequence (DNA): TGTGCCAGCAGTTTATCGGCGCCGGAGGCTTTCTTT. Translating it yields CASSLSAPEAFF.

In the case of this clonotype: A much larger clonotype is one base distant, so this may be a read error. V is TRBV6-1 and J is TRBJ1-2; maybe TRBD1 (5 bases). The CDR3 contains 16 residues. The germline V gene encodes CDR1 MNHNS and CDR2 SASEGT. The CDR3 reads CVSVRPDDRTNYGYTF. The CDR3 DNA follows: TGTGTCAGTGTTCGCCCGGACGACAGAACTAACTATGGCTACACCTTC.

This chain connects TRBV11-2 to TRBJ2-7, with 9 bases aligning to TRBD1. The CDR3 has 16 amino acids. Germline V lookup: CDR1 SGHAT, CDR2 FQNNGV. Trimming took 6 bases from V and 3 from J; bases not matched to a gene: 12. The CDR3 is CASSLSSDRGFYEQYF. The CDR3 region has the DNA TGTGCCAGCAGTTTATCGTCGGACAGGGGTTTCTACGAGCAGTACTTC.

The chain is built from TRBV28 and TRBJ2-1, with 7 bases matching TRBD2. Per germline, CDR1 MDHEN and CDR2 SYDVKM. The CDR3 runs 14 residues. J lost 12 bases, V lost 7 bases, and 15 bases had no gene match. CDR3 in amino acids: CASTRGDLGIGQFF. CDR3 DNA sequence: TGTGCCAGCACCCGGGGGGACTTGGGCATCGGGCAGTTCTTC.

The table lists this clonotype with a few counts. V and J are TRBV19 and TRBJ1-6; D call uncertain. The V and J ends lost 6 bases and 10 bases respectively, with 19 bases between them. Per germline, CDR1 LNHDA and CDR2 SQIVND (reference sequence). The CDR3 runs to 15 residues. CDR3 sequence (DNA): TGTGCCAGTAGCCCCTACGGGAATATCGAATCACCCCTCCACTTT. Its translation: CASSPYGNIESPLHF.

The chain employs TRBV14 and TRBJ1-6, with D uncertain. Germline V gene lookup returns CDR1 SGHDN and CDR2 FVKESK. V lost 3 bases and J lost 0, with 15 bases in between. This CDR3 comprises 18 residues. This CDR3 reads CASSQFRGLGSYNSPLHF. CDR3 bases: TGTGCCAGCAGCCAGTTTAGAGGGCTTGGCTCCTATAATTCACCCCTCCACTTT.

This clonotype was observed a handful of times. The rearrangement joins TRBV7-9 to TRBJ2-1; 7 bases fit TRBD1. The CDR3 extends over 17 amino acids. V trimming: 3 bases; J trimming: 1 base; junction bases outside the gene matches: 9. Looked up from germline, CDR1 is SEHNR and CDR2 is FQNEAQ (reference sequence). CDR3 sequence: CASSFIVTGESYNEQFF. In DNA form, the CDR3 reads TGTGCCAGCAGCTTCATAGTCACAGGGGAATCCTACAATGAGCAGTTCTTC.

This clonotype was counted ten times or more. This rearrangement joins TRBV6-1 to TRBJ1-6; no clear D. V was shortened by 2 bases and J by 5 bases, with 10 bases between the two germline ends. CDR3 length: 15 residues. Germline V gene sequence: CDR1 MNHNS, CDR2 SASEGT. For the CDR3, the DNA is TGTGCCAGCAGTGAATTCCGGGAGAATAATTCACCCCTCCACTTT. Translating it yields CASSEFRENNSPLHF.

This clonotype was seen ten or more times. This sequence joins TRBV10-1 and TRBJ2-3; TRBD1 might be the D (6 bases). Germline V lookup: CDR1 WNHNN, CDR2 SYGVQD (reference sequence). Trimming removed 4 bases from V and 3 bases from J, with 8 bases in between. The CDR3 runs to 13 residues. Here the CDR3 reads CASSGQGTDTQYF. In DNA, the CDR3 is TGCGCCAGCAGTGGCCAGGGGACAGATACGCAGTATTTT.

Many counts were recorded for this clonotype. This chain links TRBV28 with TRBJ1-5; D is unclear. Trimming took off 1 base at V and 9 bases at J, with 7 bases between the two ends. CDR3 size: 12 residues. In germline, CDR1 is MDHEN, CDR2 SYDVKM. The CDR3 region is CASSLSTGPQHF. The CDR3 DNA reads TGTGCCAGCAGTTTATCCACCGGGCCCCAGCATTTT.

In the case of this clonotype: One base away lies a much larger clone, so this may be a sequencing read error. The rearrangement links TRBV4-1 to TRBJ2-7; 8 bases are shared with TRBD1. CDR1 is MGHRA and CDR2 is YSYEKL in the germline V gene. This CDR3 is 15 amino acids long. CDR3 sequence (DNA): TGCGCCGGCAGCCAAGAGGACAGGGTTACCTACGAGCAGTACTTC. Amino acid sequence: CAGSQEDRVTYEQYF.

This clonotype was recorded at least ten times. The gene calls are TRBV12-3 or TRBV12-4 and TRBJ1-1, with D tentatively TRBD1 (5 bases). CDR3 length: 17 amino acids. Trimming pared 2 bases from V and 4 bases from J, leaving 20 bases between. The DNA for the CDR3 is TGTGCCAGCAGTTTACCCCCCTTGAAAGGGGTGCCCACTGAAGCTTTCTTT. Translating it yields CASSLPPLKGVPTEAFF.

This chain uses TRBV20-1 with TRBJ2-1; 7 bases agree with TRBD2. Germline CDR1 DFQATT, CDR2 SNEGSKA (reference sequence). The junction had 8 bases not matched to a gene; V was cut back by 5 bases and J by 4 bases. This CDR3 contains 14 residues. CDR3 in amino acids: CSAPGRDYYNEQFF. CDR3 nucleotide sequence: TGCAGTGCTCCCGGCCGGGACTATTACAATGAGCAGTTCTTC.

This clonotype showed up many times. This chain joins TRBV29-1 and TRBJ2-1; D unclear. The germline V gene has CDR1 SQVTM and CDR2 ANQGSEA. The CDR3 spans 14 residues. Trimming removed 3 bases at V and 0 bases at J, with 9 bases between. The CDR3 coding sequence is TGCAGCGTTGACCGACATCCCTCCTACAATGAGCAGTTCTTC. The encoded protein is CSVDRHPSYNEQFF.

This clonotype was detected many times. The chain combines TRBV5-1 with TRBJ1-1; D is uncertain. Looked up from germline, CDR1 is SGHRS and CDR2 is YFSETQ. The CDR3 has 13 amino acids. V was shortened by 0 bases and J by 8 bases, with 11 bases between the two germline ends. The CDR3 spells CASSLAGGVEAFF. CDR3 bases: TGCGCCAGCAGCTTGGCCGGCGGCGTCGAAGCTTTCTTT.

This clonotype showed up many times. The CDR3 DNA is TGCAGCGTGAGTGGGGACACCGCCTCCTACGAGCAGTACTTC. Translating gives CSVSGDTASYEQYF. This chain links TRBV29-1 with TRBJ2-7; the D gene is possibly TRBD1 (6 bases). There are 14 residues in the CDR3. Germline V gives CDR1 SQVTM, CDR2 ANQGSEA. V lost 6 bases and J 0 bases, leaving 15 bases between the germline ends.

This clonotype was detected many times. The CDR3 DNA reads TGTGCCAGCAATACCTTCTTGGGGACTGGAGTTAACTATGGCTACACCTTC. Translation: CASNTFLGTGVNYGYTF. J is TRBJ1-2 and V is TRBV12-3 or TRBV12-4, with a possible D match to TRBD1 (5 bases). The CDR3 covers 17 residues. V lost 7 bases, J lost 1 base, and 22 bases lay in between.

This clonotype was counted many times. The rearrangement links TRBV28 to TRBJ2-7; D possibly corresponds to TRBD1 (5 bases). The CDR3 consists of 16 residues. V was pared by 8 bases and J by 3 bases, with 23 bases between. CDR1 and CDR2 (germline): MDHEN, SYDVKM. The CDR3 region is CASGEIQASLLYEQYF. Here the CDR3 DNA reads TGTGCCAGCGGGGAAATACAGGCTTCCCTACTCTACGAGCAGTACTTC.

This clonotype was counted only a few times. The CDR3 coding sequence is TGTGCCAGCAGTCCCCCCCAGGGGCAGGCCCGTGGGGGGAAGACCCAGTACTTC. It translates to CASSPPQGQARGGKTQYF. The chain recombines TRBV28 with TRBJ2-5; D is perhaps TRBD1 or TRBD2 (6 bases each). Trimming took off 5 bases at V and 6 bases at J, with 28 bases between the two ends. Germline CDR1 and CDR2: MDHEN and SYDVKM. The CDR3 spans 18 residues.

The sample holds many counts of this clonotype. CDR3 in amino acids: CSAPMGGAGKMNTEAFF. DNA of the CDR3: TGCAGTGCCCCGATGGGGGGGGCAGGGAAGATGAACACTGAAGCTTTCTTT. The chain uses TRBV20-1 and TRBJ1-1; weak D call: TRBD1 (6 bases). The CDR3 is 17 residues long. From germline, CDR1 is DFQATT and CDR2 SNEGSKA (reference sequence). The V end was cut by 6 bases, the J end by 0 bases, with 23 bases between.